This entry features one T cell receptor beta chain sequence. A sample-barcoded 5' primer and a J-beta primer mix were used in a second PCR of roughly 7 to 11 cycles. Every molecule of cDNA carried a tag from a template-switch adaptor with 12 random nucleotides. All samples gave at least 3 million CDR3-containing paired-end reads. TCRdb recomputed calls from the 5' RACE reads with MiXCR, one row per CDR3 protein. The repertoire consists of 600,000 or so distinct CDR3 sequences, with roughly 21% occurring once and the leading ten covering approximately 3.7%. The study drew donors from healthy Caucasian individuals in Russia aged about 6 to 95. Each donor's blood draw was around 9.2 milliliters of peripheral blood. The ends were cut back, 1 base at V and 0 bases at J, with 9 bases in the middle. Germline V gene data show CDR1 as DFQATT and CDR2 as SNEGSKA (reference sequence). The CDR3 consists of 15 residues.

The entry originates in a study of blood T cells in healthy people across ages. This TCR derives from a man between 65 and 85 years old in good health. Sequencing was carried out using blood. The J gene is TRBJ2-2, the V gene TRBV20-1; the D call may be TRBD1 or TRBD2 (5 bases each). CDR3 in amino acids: CSARARGSNTGELFF. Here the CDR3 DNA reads TGCAGTGCTAGAGCCCGGGGCTCGAACACCGGGGAGCTGTTTTTT.